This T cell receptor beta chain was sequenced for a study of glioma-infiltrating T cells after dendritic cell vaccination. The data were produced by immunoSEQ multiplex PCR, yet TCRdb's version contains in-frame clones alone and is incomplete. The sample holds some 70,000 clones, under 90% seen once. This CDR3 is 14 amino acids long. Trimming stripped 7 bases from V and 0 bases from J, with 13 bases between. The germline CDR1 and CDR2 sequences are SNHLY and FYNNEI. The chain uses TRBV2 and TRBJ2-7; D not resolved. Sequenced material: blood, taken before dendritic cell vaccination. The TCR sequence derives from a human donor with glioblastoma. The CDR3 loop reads CASKDGVGSYEQYF. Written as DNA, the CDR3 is TGTGCCAGCAAAGACGGAGTAGGCTCCTACGAGCAGTACTTC.